Listed below are T cell receptor beta chains from one sample, sequenced in a study of cytomegalovirus exposure and HLA in healthy donors. Profiling relied on immunoSEQ multiplex PCR, and the TCRdb table lists in-frame clones only, not all of them. This table holds some 130,000 clones, around 70% found once. Sample: PBMCs. These receptors originate from a male donor in good health and CMV-seronegative. Both conserved end residues are part of each CDR3. A D gene is named only where the DNA matches it firmly. The listing skips clone size in some rows; elsewhere it reads once, few, many or a size class.

D,size,V,J,CDR3,DNA
TRBD1,NA,TRBV20-1,TRBJ2-5,CSAHRGTQYF,TGCAGTGCCCACAGGGGAACCCAGTACTTC
NA,few,TRBV5-1,TRBJ1-4,CASRGNRQTNEKLFF,TGCGCCAGCAGGGGGAACCGACAGACTAATGAAAAACTGTTTTTT
TRBD1,NA,TRBV28,TRBJ1-4,CASSITGTGGEKLFF,TGTGCCAGCAGCATTACCGGGACAGGGGGAGAAAAACTGTTTTTT
TRBD2,NA,TRBV2,TRBJ2-7,CASRLGLAGAPEQYF,TGTGCCAGCAGGTTGGGGCTAGCGGGAGCCCCCGAGCAGTACTTC
NA,NA,TRBV15,TRBJ1-5,CATSRGRGGNQPQHF,TGTGCCACCAGCAGGGGAAGGGGAGGGAATCAGCCCCAGCATTTT
NA,NA,TRBV30,TRBJ2-2,CAWSLAGRNTGELFF,TGTGCCTGGAGTTTGGCGGGCAGAAACACCGGGGAGCTGTTTTTT
TRBD1,once,TRBV27,TRBJ1-6,CASSPGTGLSYNSPLHF,TGTGCCAGCAGTCCCGGGACAGGCTTGTCCTATAATTCACCCCTCCACTTT
TRBD1,few,TRBV10-3,TRBJ2-5,CAISDRQGAGETQYF,TGTGCCATCAGTGACCGACAGGGGGCTGGGGAGACCCAGTACTTC
TRBD1,NA,TRBV6-5,TRBJ2-7,CASSSSGTGPYEQYF,TGTGCCAGCAGTTCTTCCGGGACAGGGCCGTACGAGCAGTACTTC
TRBD1,NA,TRBV27,TRBJ1-4,CASSPSFGDRGLEKLFF,TGTGCCAGCAGTCCCTCGTTTGGGGACAGGGGCCTTGAAAAACTGTTTTTT
NA,NA,TRBV15,TRBJ1-3,CATSRDRSGNTIYF,TGTGCCACCAGCAGAGACCGCTCTGGAAACACCATATATTTT
NA,NA,TRBV11-2,TRBJ1-4,CASSLSRTATNEKLFF,TGCGCCAGCAGCCTCTCTCGGACAGCAACTAATGAAAAACTGTTTTTT
NA,NA,TRBV19,TRBJ1-5,CASRRTDLSNQPQHF,TGTGCCAGTAGACGGACAGACCTTAGCAATCAGCCCCAGCATTTT
TRBD1,NA,TRBV29-1,TRBJ2-2,CSADRDHTGELFF,TGCAGTGCAGACAGGGACCACACCGGGGAGCTGTTTTTT
TRBD1,NA,TRBV7-2,TRBJ1-1,CASSPRGTGFAEAFF,TGTGCCAGCAGCCCAAGAGGGACAGGATTCGCTGAAGCTTTCTTT
NA,NA,TRBV2,TRBJ2-7,CASNDGLNNYEQYF,TGTGCCAGCAATGACGGACTAAATAACTACGAGCAGTACTTC
TRBD1,NA,TRBV7-2,TRBJ1-1,CASSLAGTANTEAFF,TGTGCCAGCAGCTTAGCAGGGACAGCGAACACTGAAGCTTTCTTT
TRBD1,NA,TRBV23-1,TRBJ1-1,CANFQDRGGFCAPNTEAFF,TGCGCCAACTTCCAGGACAGGGGGGGTTTTTGCGCCCCCAACACTGAAGCTTTCTTT
TRBD1,NA,TRBV18,TRBJ2-3,CASSRAPGTVTDTQYF,TGTGCCAGCTCACGCGCCCCTGGGACAGTCACAGATACGCAGTATTTT
NA,NA,TRBV7-8,TRBJ1-5,CASSLDLGGVQPQHF,TGTGCCAGCAGCCTAGATCTGGGGGGGGTTCAGCCCCAGCATTTT